Below are 9 T cell receptor beta chains sequenced from a single sample in a study of CD8 T cells in ankylosing spondylitis. TCRdb ran MiXCR on the 5' RACE reads and lists one entry per CDR3 protein. This sample has some 200,000 distinct CDR3 sequences, with 25% to 30% found just once. The sequenced sample was blood, either unsorted or a sorted T cell fraction (not recorded which). The source is a male donor with ankylosing spondylitis or in good health (not recorded which).

This clonotype has at least ten counts. The CDR3 nucleotides read TGCAGTGCCGAGTTGGGTGCCTTCCAAGAGACCCAGTACTTC. Translating it yields CSAELGAFQETQYF. The chain employs TRBV20-1 and TRBJ2-5; no reliable D call. V was pared by 6 bases and J by 1 base, with 15 bases between. CDR1 is DFQATT and CDR2 is SNEGSKA in the germline V gene (reference sequence). This CDR3 has 14 residues.

This clonotype has at least ten counts. The gene calls are TRBV27 and TRBJ2-5; D perhaps matches TRBD1 (6 bases). Trimming stripped 2 bases from V and 5 bases from J, with 18 bases between. CDR3 size: 16 residues. Germline V gene lookup returns CDR1 MNHEY and CDR2 SMNVEV (reference sequence). The CDR3 bases are TGTGCCAGCAGTTTAACCGGCCAGGGGCGTCGGGAGACCCAGTACTTC. This gives the protein CASSLTGQGRRETQYF.

About this clonotype itself: At one boundary the junction diverges from the germline segment, which might be a read error. The J gene is TRBJ2-1, the V gene TRBV19, with D perhaps TRBD1 (6 bases). The CDR3 is 13 amino acids. Looked up from germline, CDR1 is LNHDA and CDR2 is SQIVND (reference sequence). The CDR3 coding sequence is TGTGCCAGTAGTATTTGGACAGCCAATGCGCAGTTCTTC. This sequence encodes CASSIWTANAQFF.

A note on this clonotype: A much more abundant neighbour one base away suggests this may be a read error. V is TRBV18 and J is TRBJ2-5; unclear D gene. V was cut by 5 bases and J by 5 bases, with 12 bases left in between. CDR1 is KGHSH, CDR2 LQKENI, per germline. This CDR3 is 13 amino acids long. For the CDR3, the DNA is TGTGCCAGCTCATCGGACCAGCACGAGACCCAGTACTTC. This gives the protein CASSSDQHETQYF.

V and J are TRBV5-1 and TRBJ2-2; 8 bases are shared with TRBD2. The CDR3 loop spans 16 amino acids. In germline, CDR1 is SGHRS, CDR2 YFSETQ. J gave up 0 bases and V 2 bases, and 3 bases lay outside the gene matches. In nucleotides, the CDR3 is TGCGCCAGCAGCTTCGCTAGCGGGTCGAACACCGGGGAGCTGTTTTTT. This gives the protein CASSFASGSNTGELFF.

Many counts were recorded for this clonotype. V and J are TRBV7-2 and TRBJ2-1, with D possibly matching TRBD2 (5 bases). CDR1 SGHTA and CDR2 FQGNSA come from the germline V gene. Trimming took 1 base from V and 8 from J, leaving 15 bases between them. This CDR3 contains 15 residues. CDR3 amino acids: CASSLGPSRDYEQFF. CDR3 nucleotides: TGTGCCAGCAGCTTAGGACCTAGCCGCGACTATGAGCAGTTCTTC.

The chain combines TRBV6-5 with TRBJ2-7; 8 bases line up with TRBD1. The trim removed 2 bases at V and 3 bases at J, leaving 9 bases unmatched. This CDR3 region has 16 residues. The germline V gene has CDR1 MNHEY and CDR2 SVGAGI. In nucleotides, the CDR3 is TGTGCCAGCAGTTACCTTACAGACAGGGGTTTCTACGAGCAGTACTTC. Its translation is CASSYLTDRGFYEQYF.

This clonotype was recorded only once. V gene TRBV12-3 or TRBV12-4 combines with J gene TRBJ2-2; 8 bases align to TRBD1. The CDR3 contains 15 residues. With 7 bases clipped from V and 4 bases from J, the junction kept 8 bases outside the gene matches. The DNA of the CDR3 is TGTGCCAGCACCGCGGACAGGGCCGGCACCGGGGAGCTGTTTTTT. Encoded protein: CASTADRAGTGELFF.

The rearrangement joins TRBV29-1 to TRBJ2-6, with a tentative D call TRBD1 (5 bases). V was pared by 2 bases and J by 0 bases, with 14 bases between. This CDR3 contains 17 residues. Germline assignment: CDR1 SQVTM and CDR2 ANQGSEA. This chain's CDR3 is CSVESARVDSGANVLTF. The CDR3, as DNA: TGCAGCGTTGAAAGCGCCAGGGTAGACTCTGGGGCCAACGTCCTGACTTTC.